This T cell receptor beta chain was sequenced during a study of human T cells and chemical hapten exposure. On the study more broadly: The patient population, which was mostly female, had alopecia areata, totalis or universalis.

Points on this clonotype: Its antigen remains unidentified.

Indicated time point: patch test 1, 2 weeks after DPC sensitization. Treatment given: therapeutic diphenylcyclopropenone sensitization with weekly scalp DPC. The authors extracted total RNA from unfractionated whole blood. The germline V and J ends were trimmed by 0 bases and 4 bases, with 10 bases remaining between them. Germline loops: CDR1 SGHRS, CDR2 YFSETQ. CDR3 size: 14 residues. Unique molecular identifiers were linked by the library to individual cDNA molecules. TCRdb passed the RACE reads through MiXCR, listing each CDR3 protein once. The table lists 150,000 to 200,000 distinct CDR3 sequences, approximately 20% of them singletons, with less than 7% in the top ten. Study-wide points: The study found that DPC sensitization did not change TCRs above 1 in 1000 frequency.

The J gene is TRBJ1-2, the V gene TRBV5-1; possibly TRBD1 for D (5 bases). The sample in question was whole blood, obtained in connection with sensitization to the hapten diphenylcyclopropenone (DPC). This TCR came from a woman aged 50 to 65 with alopecia areata. Some clones in this sample may be carry-over from other donors' samples. CDR3 DNA: TGCGCCAGCAGCTTGGATGGGGGAATCTATGGCTACACCTTC. Protein sequence: CASSLDGGIYGYTF.